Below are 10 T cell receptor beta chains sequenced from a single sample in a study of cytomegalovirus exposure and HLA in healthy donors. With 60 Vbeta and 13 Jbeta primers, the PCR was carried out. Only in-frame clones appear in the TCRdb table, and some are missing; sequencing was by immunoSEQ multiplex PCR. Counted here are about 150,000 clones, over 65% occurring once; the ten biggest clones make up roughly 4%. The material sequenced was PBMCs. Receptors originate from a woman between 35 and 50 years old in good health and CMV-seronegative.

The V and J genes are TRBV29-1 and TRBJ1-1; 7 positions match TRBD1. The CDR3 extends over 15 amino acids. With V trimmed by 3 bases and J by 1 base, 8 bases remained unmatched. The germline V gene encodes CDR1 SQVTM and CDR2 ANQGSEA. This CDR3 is CSVEGRGGANTEAFF. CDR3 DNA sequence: TGCAGCGTTGAGGGCAGAGGGGGCGCGAACACTGAAGCTTTCTTT.

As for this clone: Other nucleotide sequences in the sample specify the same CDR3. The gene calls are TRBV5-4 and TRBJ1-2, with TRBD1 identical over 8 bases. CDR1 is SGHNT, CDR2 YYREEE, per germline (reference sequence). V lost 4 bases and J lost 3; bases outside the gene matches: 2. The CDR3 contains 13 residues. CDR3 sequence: CASSLGQDYGYTF. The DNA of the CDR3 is TGTGCCAGCAGCCTGGGACAGGACTATGGCTACACCTTC.

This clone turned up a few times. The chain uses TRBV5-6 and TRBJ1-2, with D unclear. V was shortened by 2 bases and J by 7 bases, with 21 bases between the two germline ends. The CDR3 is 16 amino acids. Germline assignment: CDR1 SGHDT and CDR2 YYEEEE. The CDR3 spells CASSLAGVDVRSGYTF. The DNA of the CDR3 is TGTGCCAGCAGCTTAGCGGGCGTAGACGTCCGAAGTGGCTACACCTTC.

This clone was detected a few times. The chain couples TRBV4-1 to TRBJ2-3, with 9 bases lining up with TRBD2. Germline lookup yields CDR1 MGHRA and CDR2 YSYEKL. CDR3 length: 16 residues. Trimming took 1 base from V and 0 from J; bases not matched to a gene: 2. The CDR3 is CASSQALAGSTDTQYF. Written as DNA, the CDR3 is TGCGCCAGCAGCCAAGCCCTAGCGGGAAGCACAGATACGCAGTATTTT.

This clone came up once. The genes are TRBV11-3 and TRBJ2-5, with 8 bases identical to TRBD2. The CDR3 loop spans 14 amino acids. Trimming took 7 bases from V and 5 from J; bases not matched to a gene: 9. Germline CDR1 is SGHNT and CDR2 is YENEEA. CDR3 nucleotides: TGTGCCAGCAATCGGGAGGGCTTGCAGGAGACCCAGTACTTC. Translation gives CASNREGLQETQYF.

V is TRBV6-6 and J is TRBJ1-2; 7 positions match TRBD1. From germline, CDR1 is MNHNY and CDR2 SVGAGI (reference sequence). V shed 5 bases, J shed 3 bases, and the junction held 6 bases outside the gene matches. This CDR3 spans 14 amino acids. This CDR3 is CASSPNQGDYGYTF. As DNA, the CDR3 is TGTGCCAGCAGTCCGAACCAGGGGGACTATGGCTACACCTTC.

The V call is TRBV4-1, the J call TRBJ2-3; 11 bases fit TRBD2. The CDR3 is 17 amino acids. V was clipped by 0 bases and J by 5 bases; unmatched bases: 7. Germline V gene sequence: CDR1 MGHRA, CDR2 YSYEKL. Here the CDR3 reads CASSQEISGGAGDTQYF. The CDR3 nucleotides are TGCGCCAGCAGCCAAGAGATTAGCGGGGGGGCCGGAGATACGCAGTATTTT.

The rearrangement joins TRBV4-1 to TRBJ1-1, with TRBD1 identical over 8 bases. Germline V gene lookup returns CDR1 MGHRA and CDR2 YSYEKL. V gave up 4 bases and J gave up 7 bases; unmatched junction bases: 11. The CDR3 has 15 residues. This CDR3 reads CASSRGTGPISEAFF. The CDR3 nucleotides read TGCGCCAGCAGCCGCGGGACAGGTCCTATTAGTGAAGCTTTCTTT.

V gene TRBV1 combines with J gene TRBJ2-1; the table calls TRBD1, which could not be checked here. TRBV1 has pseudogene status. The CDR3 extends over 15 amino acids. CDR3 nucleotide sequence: TGCACCAGCAGCCAAGAAGGGGTTTCGGGCAATGAGCAGTTCTTC. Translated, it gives CTSSQEGVSGNEQFF.

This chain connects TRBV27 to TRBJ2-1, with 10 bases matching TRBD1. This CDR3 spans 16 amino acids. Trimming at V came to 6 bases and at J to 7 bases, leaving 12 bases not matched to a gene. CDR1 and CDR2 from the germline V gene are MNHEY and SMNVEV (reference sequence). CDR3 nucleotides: TGTGCCAGCAGAAACCCGGGGGACAGGGGTAGGAATGAGCAGTTCTTC. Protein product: CASRNPGDRGRNEQFF.